The 6 T cell receptor beta chains in this list originate from one sample, sequenced in a study of vaccination effects on CD4 cells after COVID-19. Subsequent to a culture period of more than 8 days, CD4+ T cells were isolated. Two-dose vaccination with either BNT162b2 or mRNA-1273 was given to the participants. These receptors' targets are unknown. Produced via immunoSEQ multiplex PCR; TCRdb's table is partial and in-frame only. Here the sample spans tens of thousands of clones, around 67% being singletons. The sequencing used CD4+ T cells from PBMCs cultured without peptide, collected after COVID-19 vaccination. The receptors were gathered from a human donor who received a COVID-19 vaccine.

This chain connects TRBV18 to TRBJ2-1; D is unresolved. The CDR3 loop spans 13 amino acids. The V end was cut by 1 base, the J end by 15 bases, with 16 bases between. Germline assignment: CDR1 KGHSH and CDR2 LQKENI. In nucleotides, the CDR3 is TGTGCCAGCTCACCACAACGGGCAGGAGTTGCGTTCTTC. Translated, it gives CASSPQRAGVAFF.

This sequence joins TRBV30 and TRBJ1-6; TRBD1 might be the D (5 bases). V lost 7 bases to trimming and J lost 1 base, with 11 bases between them. This CDR3 comprises 14 residues. CDR1 GTSNPN and CDR2 SVGIG come from the germline V gene (reference sequence). In DNA, the CDR3 is TGTGCCTCCCAGGGAGGGTCCTATAATTCACCCCTCCACTTT. Translation: CASQGGSYNSPLHF. The whole variable domain, remainder taken from reference TRBV30 and TRBJ1-6, is SQTIHQWPATLVQPVGSPLSLECTVEGTSNPNLYWYRQAAGRGLQLLFYSVGIGQISSEVPQNLSASRPQDRQFILSSKKLLLSDSGFYLCASQGGSYNSPLHFGNGTRLTVT.

The CDR3 DNA reads as TGTGCCAGTAGTGCCCCCCTTCGGGGTCGGGAGACCCAGTACTTC. Protein product: CASSAPLRGRETQYF. The V gene is TRBV19, the J gene TRBJ2-5, with D perhaps matching TRBD2 (5 bases). The ends were cut back, 5 bases at V and 5 bases at J, with 18 bases in the middle. This CDR3 contains 15 residues. Germline CDR1 reads LNHDA; CDR2 reads SQIVND (reference sequence).

A few counts support this clone. The chain recombines TRBV7-3 with TRBJ1-1; D call uncertain. The CDR3 loop spans 13 amino acids. Per germline, CDR1 SGHTA and CDR2 FQGTGA. Trimming cost V 5 bases and J 3 bases, with 10 bases left between them. The CDR3 protein is CASSLIRDTEAFF. The CDR3 region has the DNA TGTGCCAGCAGCCTGATACGGGACACTGAAGCTTTCTTT. Complete variable domain (other parts from reference TRBV7-3 and TRBJ1-1): GAGVSQTPSNKVTEKGKYVELRCDPISGHTALYWYRQSLGQGPEFLIYFQGTGAADDSGLPNDRFFAVRPEGSVSTLKIQRTERGDSAVYLCASSLIRDTEAFFGQGTRLTVV.

This clone showed up just once. As DNA, the CDR3 is TGTGCCAGCAGTCGACGGGCCCAAAGCTCCTACGAGCAGTACGTC. Encoded protein: CASSRRAQSSYEQYV. V usage is TRBV6-5 and J usage is TRBJ2-7; unclear D gene. V was trimmed by 5 bases and J by 0 bases, leaving 14 bases between them. Germline V lookup: CDR1 MNHEY, CDR2 SVGAGI. The CDR3 contains 15 residues.

The chain recombines TRBV6-2 or TRBV6-3 with TRBJ1-3; D unresolved. V lost 5 bases and J 1 base, leaving 6 bases between the germline ends. Per germline, CDR1 MNHEY and CDR2 SVGEGT. This CDR3 spans 13 amino acids. In DNA, the CDR3 is TGTGCCAGCAGTCGCATATCTGGAAACACCATATATTTT. Translating gives CASSRISGNTIYF.